This paragraph covers one T cell receptor beta chain sequence. Antigen: not known. The data are from a study of Ad26.COV2.S vaccination and SARS-CoV-2 variants. Study-level points and caveats: Overall T cell responses may have been underestimated by the analyses of TCR breadth and depth. Placebo recipients had lower spike-specific TCR breadth than vaccine recipients.

The CDR3 sequence is 14 residues long. Trimming took 6 bases from V and 7 from J; bases not matched to a gene: 11. From germline, CDR1 is WSHSY and CDR2 SAAADI. Assay used: immunoSEQ multiplex PCR; TCRdb lists only in-frame clones, some missing. The data hold about 260,000 clones, with roughly nine tenths observed a single time. The treatment here: around 19 received Ad26.COV2.S at low or high dose, single or two shots; roughly 5 received placebo; per-sample allocation not given. Day 63 following the first vaccine or placebo injection was when the samples were taken. SARS-CoV-2 spike from the Wuhan strain was encoded by the vaccine, an Ad26 vector.

The sample was peripheral blood, taken in a trial of Ad26.COV2.S vaccine versus placebo. This TCR was sampled from a person between 18 and 65 years old who received the Ad26.COV2.S COVID-19 vaccine or a placebo. The J gene is TRBJ1-1, the V gene TRBV10-2; 7 bases are a match to TRBD1. The CDR3, as DNA: TGCGCCAGCAGAGACACAGGGGTCGGGTATGAAGCTTTCTTT. Translating it yields CASRDTGVGYEAFF.